Listed below are T cell receptor beta chains from one sample, sequenced in a study of post-analysis software for immune sequencing data. A single record per CDR3 protein comes from TCRdb applying MiXCR to the PCR reads. The table shows roughly 800,000 distinct CDR3 sequences, with 25% to 30% occurring only once. Sequenced: blood. These receptors originate from a girl aged 10 to 17 with multiple sclerosis. Each CDR3 is given without its conserved first and last residue. A D gene is named only where the DNA matches it firmly. Only some rows state a clone size, as once, few, many or a class for expanded clones.

CDR3 | size | J | D | V
ASSPIEARNYNEQF | - | TRBJ2-1 | - | TRBV28
ASSSPELGNTEAF | few | TRBJ1-1 | - | TRBV5-1
SVGDRDNSPLH | - | TRBJ1-6 | TRBD1 | TRBV29-1
TSSLAVRGEQY | - | TRBJ2-7 | - | TRBV7-2
ASSTPGQLHGYT | few | TRBJ1-2 | TRBD1 | TRBV19
ASSDLGTANTEAF | - | TRBJ1-1 | - | TRBV5-6
ASLRRGGEGYT | few | TRBJ1-2 | - | TRBV27
ASRQDYYEQY | - | TRBJ2-7 | - | TRBV28
ASSPSDPYEQY | few | TRBJ2-7 | - | TRBV12-3/TRBV12-4
ASSPRGVGYT | few | TRBJ1-2 | TRBD1 | TRBV27
ATSEGYPEAGANVLT | - | TRBJ2-6 | - | TRBV24-1
AISETGDNEQF | - | TRBJ2-1 | - | TRBV10-3
ASGVSSADYYEQY | many | TRBJ2-7 | - | TRBV6-5
SVETGGGYEQY | many | TRBJ2-7 | TRBD2 | TRBV29-1
ASSTPRTGSRTEAF | - | TRBJ1-1 | TRBD1 | TRBV6-5
AAGLGGVKETQY | - | TRBJ2-5 | TRBD2 | TRBV12-3/TRBV12-4
ASSRSGDSYEQY | many | TRBJ2-7 | - | TRBV3-1
SGEGGRNQPQH | - | TRBJ1-5 | - | TRBV20-1
ASKSGQGWAQF | once | TRBJ2-1 | TRBD1 | TRBV7-2
ASSFRDFGSYEQY | few | TRBJ2-7 | - | TRBV7-9
ASSFPNYGYT | few | TRBJ1-2 | - | TRBV12-3/TRBV12-4
ASREQGSSYEQY | - | TRBJ2-7 | - | TRBV27
ASSRMTGPTSYEQY | few | TRBJ2-7 | TRBD1 | TRBV14
ASSQDRDYNEQF | few | TRBJ2-1 | - | TRBV4-3
ASSVANGLYNEQF | - | TRBJ2-1 | - | TRBV9
ASSQGRSGGAYEQY | - | TRBJ2-7 | - | TRBV5-1
AISESPGTNYGYT | few | TRBJ1-2 | - | TRBV10-3
ASRPQRELAYNEQF | few | TRBJ2-1 | - | TRBV6-2/TRBV6-3
ASSSHEEGAKDTQY | few | TRBJ2-3 | - | TRBV6-6
ASSEASGPTDTQY | few | TRBJ2-3 | - | TRBV6-1
ATSDIPGQDNEQF | few | TRBJ2-1 | TRBD1 | TRBV24-1
ASSLAGMLRGERF | - | TRBJ2-2 | - | TRBV7-8
ASSRASGTVYNEQF | few | TRBJ2-1 | - | TRBV6-5
ASSPTLDGYT | few | TRBJ1-2 | - | TRBV6-2/TRBV6-3
AISESRGFDNQPQH | few | TRBJ1-5 | - | TRBV10-3
ASSENLPGRGEQY | - | - | - | TRBV2
ASSKGLNTDTQY | - | TRBJ2-3 | - | TRBV2
SARGLETGTGVFTNNTDTQY | few | TRBJ2-3 | TRBD1 | TRBV20-1
ASSATTGTRIYNEQF | - | TRBJ2-1 | - | TRBV9